The 24 T cell receptor beta chains presented below share a single source sample, sequenced in a study of blood T cell repertoires in COVID-19. Repertoires were generated with immunoSEQ multiplex PCR, while TCRdb's copy carries only in-frame clones and drops some. The data contain more than 300,000 clones, under 95% of them seen just once; the ten biggest clones take up 2.5% to 4%. The sequenced sample was peripheral blood. Receptor source: a woman between 18 and 30 years old who had recovered from COVID-19.

V is TRBV19 and J is TRBJ1-4, with D possibly matching TRBD1 (6 bases). The V gene's germline CDR1 is LNHDA and CDR2 SQIVND (reference sequence). Deletions cut 1 base from V and 7 bases from J, with 22 bases between. CDR3 size: 18 residues. CDR3 sequence (DNA): TGTGCCAGTAGTATAGTTATGGCGGGGGCGAGCGTGGGTGAAAAACTGTTTTTT. Translating gives CASSIVMAGASVGEKLFF. The full variable domain, with the rest looked up from reference TRBV19 and TRBJ1-4, is DGGITQSPKYLFRKEGQNVTLSCEQNLNHDAMYWYRQDPGQGLRLIYYSQIVNDFQKGDIAEGYSVSREKKESFPLTVTSAQKNPTAFYLCASSIVMAGASVGEKLFFGSGTQLSVL.

A single count supports this clone. The rearrangement links TRBV29-1 to TRBJ2-7; D may be TRBD1 (5 bases). The V and J ends lost 3 bases and 1 base respectively, with 10 bases between them. The CDR3 spans 13 residues. Germline assignment: CDR1 SQVTM and CDR2 ANQGSEA. CDR3 region: CSVDVGRSYEQYV. The CDR3 DNA sequence: TGCAGCGTTGATGTGGGGCGTTCCTACGAGCAGTACGTC.

J is TRBJ1-1 and V is TRBV5-1; 7 bases are a match to TRBD1. Germline V gene data show CDR1 as SGHRS and CDR2 as YFSETQ. This CDR3 has 18 residues. With 4 bases clipped from V and 3 bases from J, the junction kept 18 bases outside the gene matches. CDR3 sequence: CASSTQYLRYQGDTEAFF. CDR3 DNA: TGCGCCAGCAGCACCCAATACCTCAGGTATCAGGGGGACACTGAAGCTTTCTTT.

The chain employs TRBV6-2 or TRBV6-3 and TRBJ2-3, with unresolved D. Trimming pared 1 base from V and 1 base from J, leaving 9 bases between. Germline V gives CDR1 MNHEY, CDR2 SVGEGT. The CDR3 length is 15 residues. CDR3 in amino acids: CASSYWPMGTDTQYF. In DNA, the CDR3 is TGTGCCAGCAGTTACTGGCCGATGGGCACAGATACGCAGTATTTT.

This clone was observed a few times. The genes are TRBV5-6 and TRBJ1-3; D is uncertain. CDR1 is SGHDT, CDR2 YYEEEE, per germline. The CDR3 covers 15 residues. Trimming removed 0 bases at V and 4 bases at J, with 11 bases between. DNA for the CDR3: TGTGCCAGCAGCTTGGTGAGGGCGAGAGGAAACACCATATATTTT. Protein product: CASSLVRARGNTIYF.

The genes are TRBV10-2 and TRBJ1-3, with TRBD1 matching 9 bases. The CDR3 has 15 amino acids. V lost 7 bases to trimming and J lost 2 bases; unmatched junction nucleotides: 6. Germline CDR1 is WSHSY and CDR2 is SAAADI. In nucleotides, the CDR3 is TGCGCCAGCACTACGACAGGGGGTACTGGAAACACCATATATTTT. Its translation: CASTTTGGTGNTIYF.

The chain couples TRBV9 to TRBJ1-1; tentative D call: TRBD1 (6 bases). Trimming removed 6 bases at V and 1 base at J, with 13 bases between. The length of the CDR3 is 14 residues. Germline V gene data show CDR1 as SGDLS and CDR2 as YYNGEE. CDR3 residues: CASTPGHENTEAFF. DNA for the CDR3: TGTGCCAGCACCCCGGGACATGAGAACACTGAAGCTTTCTTT.

The CDR3 sequence is CASSPLGGRGNEQFF. The CDR3, as DNA: TGCGCCAGCAGCCCGTTAGGCGGGAGAGGAAATGAGCAGTTCTTC. V usage is TRBV4-3 and J usage is TRBJ2-1; 7 bases fit TRBD2. The trim removed 4 bases at V and 7 bases at J, leaving 10 bases unmatched. There are 15 residues in the CDR3. Germline V gene data show CDR1 as LGHNA and CDR2 as YSLEER.

The chain recombines TRBV19 with TRBJ2-1; a possible D gene is TRBD2 (5 bases). V lost 3 bases and J 3 bases, leaving 12 bases between the germline ends. The germline V gene encodes CDR1 LNHDA and CDR2 SQIVND (reference sequence). This CDR3 has 15 residues. This CDR3 reads CASSISSGIYNEQFF. The CDR3 DNA sequence: TGTGCCAGTAGTATCAGTTCGGGGATCTACAATGAGCAGTTCTTC.

This clone was picked up one time. V usage is TRBV11-3 and J usage is TRBJ2-5; weak D call: TRBD2 (6 bases). The CDR3 spans 15 residues. Trimming removed 3 bases at V and 4 bases at J, with 15 bases between. Germline CDR1 and CDR2: SGHNT and YENEEA. The CDR3 DNA follows: TGTGCCAGCAGCTTCCGCCTGGAGGGGCCAGAGACCCAGTACTTC. Its translation is CASSFRLEGPETQYF. Variable domain in full (rest from reference TRBV11-3 and TRBJ2-5): EAGVVQSPRYKIIEKKQPVAFWCNPISGHNTLYWYLQNLGQGPELLIRYENEEAVDDSQLPKDRFSAERLKGVDSTLKIQPAELGDSAVYLCASSFRLEGPETQYFGPGTRLLVL.

This chain connects TRBV2 to TRBJ2-3, with D perhaps matching TRBD1 (6 bases). The germline gives CDR1 SNHLY, CDR2 FYNNEI. V shed 6 bases and J shed 3 bases, with 13 bases lying between them. The CDR3 consists of 14 residues. The CDR3, as DNA: TGTGCCAGCAGCTCACCGAGGGGGACAGATACGCAGTATTTT. Translated: CASSSPRGTDTQYF.

J is TRBJ1-2 and V is TRBV30; TRBD1 is a possible D gene (6 bases). Germline CDR1 GTSNPN, CDR2 SVGIG (reference sequence). The CDR3 has 12 residues. Between the trimmed V and J ends, which lost 8 bases and 3 bases, there was a span of 13 bases. The CDR3 loop reads CAGPNRDYGYTF. The CDR3 coding sequence is TGTGCCGGTCCTAACAGGGACTATGGCTACACCTTC.

The gene calls are TRBV6-6 and TRBJ1-6, with 7 bases fitting TRBD1. The CDR3 has 13 residues. The germline V gene encodes CDR1 MNHNY and CDR2 SVGAGI (reference sequence). J was trimmed by 7 bases and V by 10 bases; bases with no gene match: 7. CDR3 loop: CAIRGQANSPLHF. As DNA, the CDR3 is TGTGCCATTAGGGGGCAGGCCAATTCACCCCTCCACTTT.

This clone came up many times. The chain uses TRBV6-6 and TRBJ2-4; tentatively, D is TRBD2 (6 bases). The CDR3 consists of 14 residues. Trimming took off 0 bases at V and 9 bases at J, with 12 bases between the two ends. Germline CDR1 and CDR2: MNHNY and SVGAGI (reference sequence). The CDR3 coding sequence is TGTGCCAGCAGTTACTCGGACTACAGAGGCATTCAGTACTTC. Protein: CASSYSDYRGIQYF.

The chain uses TRBV19 and TRBJ1-5; 9 bases are shared with TRBD1. Germline V gene data show CDR1 as LNHDA and CDR2 as SQIVND (reference sequence). Trimming removed 8 bases from V and 4 bases from J; junction bases left unmatched: 9. This CDR3 is 15 amino acids long. The CDR3 sequence: CASRSGTGPNQPQHF. Here the CDR3 DNA reads TGTGCCAGTCGTTCCGGGACAGGGCCAAATCAGCCCCAGCATTTT. Full variable domain (remainder filled in from reference TRBV19 and TRBJ1-5): DGGITQSPKYLFRKEGQNVTLSCEQNLNHDAMYWYRQDPGQGLRLIYYSQIVNDFQKGDIAEGYSVSREKKESFPLTVTSAQKNPTAFYLCASRSGTGPNQPQHFGDGTRLSIL.

J is TRBJ2-3 and V is TRBV9; possible D gene TRBD1, 5 bases. The germline V and J ends were trimmed by 0 bases and 5 bases, with 7 bases remaining between them. CDR3 length: 13 amino acids. Per germline, CDR1 SGDLS and CDR2 YYNGEE. The chain's CDR3 is CASSVEGVDTQYF. The CDR3, as DNA: TGTGCCAGCAGCGTAGAAGGGGTAGATACGCAGTATTTT.

V and J are TRBV6-2 or TRBV6-3 and TRBJ2-1; 9 bases are shared with TRBD1. The ends lost 4 bases at V and 4 bases at J; junction bases unmatched: 5. Germline CDR1 reads MNHEY; CDR2 reads SVGEGT. CDR3 length: 15 residues. CDR3 in amino acids: CASSSGTGTYNEQFF. CDR3 nucleotides: TGTGCCAGCAGTTCAGGGACAGGGACATACAATGAGCAGTTCTTC.

The rearrangement joins TRBV27 to TRBJ2-5; D is unresolved. Germline-derived CDR1 and CDR2 are MNHEY and SMNVEV (reference sequence). This CDR3 is 14 amino acids long. V was clipped by 4 bases and J by 4 bases, with 13 bases between them. The CDR3, as DNA: TGTGCCAGCAGTTCACCTACTGGAGCAGAGACCCAGTACTTC. As protein: CASSSPTGAETQYF.

The chain links TRBV7-8 to TRBJ2-1; TRBD1 matches 9 bases. The length of the CDR3 is 15 residues. The ends lost 5 bases at V and 4 bases at J; junction bases unmatched: 6. CDR1 is SGHVS and CDR2 is FQNEAQ in the germline V gene. The CDR3 coding sequence is TGTGCCAGCAGCCGGGGACAGGGTTTATACAATGAGCAGTTCTTC. Protein sequence: CASSRGQGLYNEQFF.

This chain connects TRBV11-2 to TRBJ1-3; D gene unclear. Trimming took 1 base from V and 0 from J, leaving 4 bases between them. Germline-derived CDR1 and CDR2 are SGHAT and FQNNGV. This CDR3 spans 14 amino acids. CDR3 nucleotides: TGTGCCAGCAGCTTAGCCGGCTCTGGAAACACCATATATTTT. Protein product: CASSLAGSGNTIYF.

The gene calls are TRBV25-1 and TRBJ2-5; 9 bases fit TRBD1. V trimming: 4 bases; J trimming: 6 bases; junction bases outside the gene matches: 6. This CDR3 spans 14 amino acids. Germline V gene data show CDR1 as MGHDK and CDR2 as SYGVNS. Written as DNA, the CDR3 is TGTGCCAGCAGTGCCACAGGGGGCGGGAAGACCCAGTACTTC. It encodes CASSATGGGKTQYF.

J is TRBJ2-7 and V is TRBV18, with D maybe TRBD2 (5 bases). Trimming stripped 6 bases from V and 5 bases from J, with 11 bases between. From germline, CDR1 is KGHSH and CDR2 LQKENI. The CDR3 totals 12 residues. In nucleotides, the CDR3 is TGTGCCAGCTCGGCCGGGGTCGACGAGCAGTACGTC. It specifies CASSAGVDEQYV.

The chain is built from TRBV12-5 and TRBJ2-6, with unresolved D. Germline lookup yields CDR1 LGHNT and CDR2 FRNRAP. The V and J ends lost 7 bases and 0 bases respectively, with 4 bases between them. The CDR3 is 13 amino acids. The CDR3 region has the DNA TGTGCTAGTGCCCGCTCTGGGGCCAACGTCCTGACTTTC. Translation gives CASARSGANVLTF. The whole variable domain, filled in from reference TRBV12-5 and TRBJ2-6, reads DARVTQTPRHKVTEMGQEVTMRCQPILGHNTVFWYRQTMMQGLELLAYFRNRAPLDDSGMPKDRFSAEMPDATLATLKIQPSEPRDSAVYFCASARSGANVLTFGAGSRLTVL.

This chain joins TRBV11-3 and TRBJ2-4, with TRBD2 matching 7 bases. This CDR3 is 16 amino acids long. Germline lookup yields CDR1 SGHNT and CDR2 YENEEA. With 5 bases clipped from V and 7 bases from J, the junction kept 14 bases outside the gene matches. CDR3 protein: CASSIALGGRRNIQYF. CDR3 DNA: TGTGCCAGCAGCATCGCCCTGGGGGGGAGAAGGAACATTCAGTACTTC.